This TCR beta chain came from a study of cytomegalovirus exposure and HLA in healthy donors (dated by TCRdb to 2017 to 2019). With regard to the full study: An earlier analysis of approximately 600 of the donors reported 250 to 300 Gb of sequence data and some 100 million unique TCR beta sequences from some 180 million T cells. Genome-wide SNP genotypes for about 65% of the roughly 700 donors were used in a later genetic analysis, which treated that subset as a discovery cohort. Donor age, sex, ethnicity and CMV serostatus were compiled together with the repertoire data. An early release that covered some 630 HLA-typed donors contained approximately 290 gigabases of sequencing data and 65 million to 100 million unique TCR sequences. To predict cytomegalovirus infection status, the study brought together high-throughput TCR immunosequencing, statistical association of individual TCRs with disease status, and machine learning. Of the roughly 400 genotyped donors, approximately 80% fell in the genetic ancestry cluster associated with self-reported Caucasian donors. A later analysis re-analyzed previously published TCR beta repertoires from 550 to 700 donors and added high-resolution HLA genotyping to study TCR occurrence patterns. Besides the first cohort of under 700 subjects, a separate validation cohort made up of 120 different subjects was used. All discovery cohort repertoires had been generated using a single sequencing platform. Among around 400 genotyped donors of the cohort, an average of approximately 240,000 unique TCR beta nucleotide sequences were sequenced per donor, roughly 20% of them non-productive. An earlier analysis of some 500 of the donors used high-throughput TCR beta sequencing to judge whether each TCR beta V gene segment behaved as functional or pseudogenic. The study profiled the T cell repertoires of fewer than 850 subjects by immunosequencing and related them to cytomegalovirus serostatus. The study was designed to test whether signatures of past pathogen exposure could be identified by cataloging public T cell receptors. HLA typing covered class I and class II loci at four-digit resolution. Typing coverage differed by locus: A, B, C, DRB1 and DQB1 were typed in roughly 620-640 donors, DQA1 in about 500, DPA1 in 600 to 610, and DPB1 in approximately 450. Four to six DR-DQ haplotypes were handled as single units for association and clustering because linkage in the cohort was strong. In the later analysis, no new phenotypic data were used to find candidate immune exposures; instead, reliance was placed on TCR beta sequences and their occurrence across donors. Study-wide findings and limitations: Because the 87-base-pair reads could not distinguish some IMGT-functional V segments, including TRBV6-2 and TRBV6-3, those segments were excluded. In a later genetic analysis, fewer N-insertions in productive TCRs were reported among donors in an Asian-associated ancestry cluster than the 666-donor mean. HLA typing was unavailable for some donors at each locus, so association tests used only the typed subset. A total of 150 or so TCR beta chains were listed by the study as associated with cytomegalovirus. Most CMV-associated TCR beta chains appeared to be HLA-restricted in a later analysis, and the HLA associations seemed to be driven largely by CMV exposure. A later analysis found that TCR association rates varied across HLA loci, with DRB1 alleles showing the most associated TCRs and HLA-C alleles the fewest. Across donors, most TCR sequences were observed very rarely, whereas some public TCRs were present in many individuals. Linkage disequilibrium might explain the correlated functional status among segregating V segments, but an unknown experimental factor could not be ruled out. A later analysis associated some 17,000 TCR beta sequences with specific HLA alleles at a false discovery rate of 0.05. When HLA alleles, especially DR and DQ, strongly co-occurred, attributing TCR associations to individual alleles was difficult. A further reported finding was that TCR beta sequences accurately predicted the HLA-A and HLA-B alleles for most subjects in the first cohort. An earlier analysis of roughly 570 of the donors showed that most TCR beta V segments appeared in productive rearrangements either about 87% or about 30% of the time, which broadly matched IMGT annotations. According to a later analysis, parvovirus B19, influenza, CMV and Epstein-Barr virus appeared linked to several top co-occurrence clusters. Because counts were too low, some 17 rarely observed V segments, including chromosome 9 orphons, were left out of the earlier analysis of over 550 of the donors. In vitro tests confirmed that a few of the cytomegalovirus-associated TCR beta chains recognize cytomegalovirus antigens. For the cohort, immune exposure information was limited to CMV serostatus. The sequencing pipeline was judged likely to have produced a cluster of highly shared sequence variants as a technical artifact. In a later analysis, HLA-associated TCR beta chains showed more clonal expansion and lower generation probabilities than non-associated chains that were equally common. The authors suggested that the approach could potentially be generalized to other disease states and immunological phenotypes. Sequencing depth was assumed to be roughly uniform across donors in the presence/absence analyses, though that assumption may not hold. An association between a missense DCLRE1C variant and V-gene and J-gene trimming of TCR beta chains was found in a later genetic analysis and replicated in an independent cohort. The classifier was reported to diagnose cytomegalovirus status with high specificity and sensitivity in both the original cohort and the validation cohort. In this cohort, only TCR beta chains were sequenced, and detectable features were limited by the absence of alpha or paired-chain data.

With respect to this clone: Its recognized antigen is unknown. No clone much larger than this one lies a single base away; base qualities are absent.

Library preparation was by the immunoSEQ multiplex PCR assay. For the multiplex PCR, a mixture combining 60 forward primers for TCR Vbeta segments and 13 reverse primers for TCR Jbeta segments was used. Amplification of the CDR3 region of rearranged TCR beta genes was performed with a multiplex PCR assay on genomic DNA. The amplified TCR beta libraries were sequenced on the Illumina HiSeq System as 87-base-pair reads. The paper's processing steps were these. A later analysis tallied tens of millions of unique TCR beta chains across the approximately 670 repertoires, and about 12 million of those chains were shared by two or more donors. Raw reads were error-corrected and collapsed into unique sequences by a nearest-neighbor algorithm in which closely related sequences were merged to remove PCR and sequencing errors. To assign V, D and J gene segments, CDR3 sequences were aligned to IMGT reference sequences. For a sequence to be retained, a match of at least six nucleotides was required to both a V gene segment and a J gene segment. Rearrangements were classified as productive when the CDR3 lacked stop codons and remained in frame with V and J, and all other rearrangements were classified as non-productive. CDR3 was defined according to IMGT convention as the region running from the second conserved V-encoded cysteine to the conserved J-encoded phenylalanine. Sequences without an unambiguous match to a single V gene segment were excluded from the earlier analysis of approximately 560 of the donors. An earlier analysis of roughly 590 of the donors called V segments functional above 56.7% productive rearrangements and segregating when the between-donor standard deviation exceeded 5%. A statistical classification framework was built to diagnose cytomegalovirus status from the catalog of TCR beta chain sequences. A later analysis assigned V and J genes by comparing TCR nucleotide sequences with IMGT/GENE-DB human TR gene sequences. A later analysis assigned CDR3 sequences and most-parsimonious VDJ recombination scenarios with the TCRdist pipeline. In a later analysis, each TCR beta chain was defined by its CDR3 amino acid sequence together with its V-gene family, and reads lacking a unique V-gene family were excluded. As a way to deal with suspected cross-contamination and a sequencing artifact, a later analysis dropped 640 or so nucleotide sequences that were highly shared and had low generation probability. In a later analysis, a clonal expansion index was calculated for each public chain from normalized within-repertoire ranks of inferred template counts. In a later analysis, generation probabilities were computed using a VDJ recombination model fitted to out-of-frame rearrangements, and the results were checked against IGoR. In a later analysis, TCR-TCR, TCR-HLA and TCR-CMV co-occurrence was scored with hypergeometric tests, and a repertoire-size bias correction was applied to TCR pairs. False discovery rates were estimated in a later analysis by permuting HLA or CMV assignments 20 times. In a later analysis, co-occurring TCRs were grouped using DBSCAN, with TCRdist sequence similarity added in when clustering inside HLA-allele-positive subsets. Repertoires with fewer than 30,000 or more than 120,000 public chains, plus five repertoires with anomalous nucleotide sharing, were excluded from co-occurrence clustering. TCRdb took over this immuneACCESS table, retaining in-frame rearrangements with V and J assigned. Such tables are incomplete; in checked studies, under half of the missing clones stem from an unresolved V gene, and the remainder is unexplained. V, J and clone size were drawn from that table, and D and trimming were deduced from the DNA. The table for this sample lists over 130,000 clones; about 60% of them were counted only once. The ten largest clones capture under 7.5% of the sample.

The cohort comprised fewer than 700 healthy bone marrow donors. Cohort members were all nominally healthy when sampled, although unrecorded immune exposures were likely present. The donor was CMV seropositive and was included in the group of 289 seropositive cohort members. Every donor gave a peripheral blood sample, and the peripheral blood mononuclear cells from that sample were used for TCR beta sequencing. The Qiagen DNeasy Blood Extraction Kit was used to extract genomic DNA from the blood cell samples. The CDR3 measures 15 amino acids from cysteine to phenylalanine. The DNA shown is the 45-base CDR3, in frame from base 1. Trimmed from V: 6 bases; trimmed from J: 4 bases; junction bases lacking a gene match: 8. As encoded in the germline V gene (reference sequence), CDR1 is MNHNY while CDR2 is SVGAGI.

The chain employs TRBV6-6 and TRBJ2-5; 10 bases in between match TRBD1. The sequencing sample was made of PBMCs. The receptor was derived from a woman in her sixties in good health and CMV-seropositive. The DNA sequence is given as TGTGCCAGCAGCCTAACCGGGACAGGGGTAGAGACCCAGTACTTC. This encodes CASSLTGTGVETQYF.